A selection of T cell receptor beta chains follows, all from one sample in a study of T cells in Graves' hyperthyroidism and ophthalmopathy. TCRdb recomputed calls from the multiplex PCR reads with MiXCR, one row per CDR3 protein. Seen here are 660,000 or so distinct CDR3 sequences, approximately 42% observed once, and the top ten hold 7% to 7.5%. The sequenced sample consisted of peripheral blood or thyroid tissue (not recorded which). The origin of the receptors is an adult man with Graves' disease, either hyperthyroidism or ophthalmopathy (not recorded which). Each CDR3 is given with its conserved first and last residue. The D gene is left open where the match is weak. For some rows the clone size is stated as once, few or many, or as a class when expanded; others skip it.

>13|TRBV20-1|many|NA|TRBJ1-6
TGCAGTGGAAGAGGGTCTATGTGGGAACCCCTCCACTTT
CSGRGSMWEPLHF
>16|TRBV7-9|NA|NA|TRBJ1-4
TGTGCCAGCAACTCCTTAGCTGGGGACTTTAATGAAAAACTGTTTTTT
CASNSLAGDFNEKLFF
>14|TRBV25-1|NA|NA|TRBJ1-1
TGTGCCAGCAGTGAGGAGGAGGGGGGCACTGAAGCTTTCTTT
CASSEEEGGTEAFF
>16|TRBV20-1|few|NA|TRBJ2-7
TGCAGTGCTAGAGATAGGGAGCGGGCATACTCCTACGAGCAGTACTTC
CSARDRERAYSYEQYF
>12|TRBV7-2|many|NA|TRBJ2-2
TGTGCCAGCAGCTTAGGGGGTCGGGAGCTGTTTTTT
CASSLGGRELFF
>14|TRBV7-9|many|NA|TRBJ1-4
TGTGCCAGCAGCGCACTCGCACAAGATGAAAAACTGTTTTTT
CASSALAQDEKLFF
>15|TRBV9|NA|TRBD1|TRBJ2-7
TGTGCCAGCAGCGTAGCGGACAGGGGGGACTACGAGCAGTACTTC
CASSVADRGDYEQYF
>14|TRBV20-1|NA|TRBD1|TRBJ1-4
TGCAGTGCACAGACAGGGGGCATCGGTGAAAAACTGTTTTTT
CSAQTGGIGEKLFF
>15|TRBV9|NA|NA|TRBJ2-7
TGTGCCAGCAGCGTAGCTGAGGGTCCCTCCTACGAGCAGTACTTC
CASSVAEGPSYEQYF
>16|TRBV20-1|NA|TRBD1|TRBJ1-1
TGCAGTGCCAACGAAGGGACAGGGCTTTTGGGCACTGAAGCTTTCTTT
CSANEGTGLLGTEAFF
>17|TRBV20-1|few|TRBD1|TRBJ2-5
TGCAGTGGGACTCCCGAACCTGCAGACAGGGGAGAACAGACCCAGTACTTC
CSGTPEPADRGEQTQYF
>14|TRBV3-1|few|NA|TRBJ2-5
TGTGCCAGCAGCCAAGTTGGAAAGGTTGAGACCCAGTACTTC
CASSQVGKVETQYF
>15|TRBV20-1|NA|NA|TRBJ1-4
TGCAGTGCTCAAATTCCGGGTGCCACTAATGAAAAACTGTTTTTT
CSAQIPGATNEKLFF
>15|TRBV11-2|few|TRBD2|TRBJ2-7
TGTGCCAGCAGCTTTAAGACTAGCGGGGCCTACGAGCAGTACTTC
CASSFKTSGAYEQYF
>11|TRBV29-1|few|NA|TRBJ1-1
TGCGGCGTTGAAGGGGCGGGAGGGCGGTTCTTT
CGVEGAGGRFF
>12|TRBV7-3|NA|TRBD2|TRBJ2-7
TGTGCTAGAGATCAGGGAGGGTTCGAGCAGTACTTC
CARDQGGFEQYF
>14|TRBV6-5|NA|NA|TRBJ2-5
TGTGCCAGCAGTTACTCGAACAGCCAAGAGACCCAGTACTTC
CASSYSNSQETQYF
>14|TRBV7-2|NA|TRBD1|TRBJ2-7
TGTGCCAGCAGCGTGAGTCAGGGGGACTACGAGCAGTACTTC
CASSVSQGDYEQYF
>13|TRBV20-1|few|TRBD2|TRBJ2-2
TGCAGTGCTCAGCGGGGTAACACCGGGGAGCTGTTTTTT
CSAQRGNTGELFF
>11|TRBV2|NA|NA|TRBJ1-6
TGTGCCAGCGGAGACGACGGTTTCCTCCACTTT
CASGDDGFLHF
>13|TRBV6-1|NA|TRBD1|TRBJ2-7
TGTGCCAGCAGTGAGACAGGGCGATACGAGCAGTACTTC
CASSETGRYEQYF
>15|TRBV7-8|many|NA|TRBJ1-6
TGTGCCAGCAGCCACCCGGGGGGGGGGAATTCACCCCTCCACTTT
CASSHPGGGNSPLHF
>12|TRBV20-1|many|NA|TRBJ2-5
TGCAGTGCTAGAGTAGGCCAAGAGACCCAGTACTTC
CSARVGQETQYF
>14|TRBV29-1|NA|NA|TRBJ1-3
TGCAGCCAGGGCAGGGTGGCTCGAGGAAACACCATATATTTT
CSQGRVARGNTIYF
>15|TRBV10-3|NA|TRBD1|TRBJ1-5
TGTGCCATCAAGGCCGGGACAGGGAGGCATCAGCCCCAGCATTTT
CAIKAGTGRHQPQHF
>13|TRBV20-1|few|NA|TRBJ2-7
TGCAGTGCAGCAGGAGATGAGATTTACGAGCAGTACTTC
CSAAGDEIYEQYF
>15|TRBV7-9|few|NA|TRBJ2-7
TGTGCCAGCAGCTTAGATGGGTTTGGGTGGTTCGAGCAGTACTTC
CASSLDGFGWFEQYF